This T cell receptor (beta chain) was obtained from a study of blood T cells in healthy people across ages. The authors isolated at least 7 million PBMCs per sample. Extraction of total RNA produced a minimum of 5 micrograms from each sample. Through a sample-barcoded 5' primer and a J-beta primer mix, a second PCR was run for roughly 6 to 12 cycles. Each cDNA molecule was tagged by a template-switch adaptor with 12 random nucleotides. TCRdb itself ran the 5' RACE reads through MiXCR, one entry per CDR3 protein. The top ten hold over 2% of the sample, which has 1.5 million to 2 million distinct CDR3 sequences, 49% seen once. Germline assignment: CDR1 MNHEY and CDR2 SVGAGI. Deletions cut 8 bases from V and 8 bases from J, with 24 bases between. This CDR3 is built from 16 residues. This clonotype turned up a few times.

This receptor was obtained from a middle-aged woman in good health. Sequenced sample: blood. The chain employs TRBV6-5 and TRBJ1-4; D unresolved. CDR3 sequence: CASCTKLTGKGEKLFF. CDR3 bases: TGTGCCAGCTGCACGAAGCTGACGGGGAAGGGCGAAAAACTGTTTTTT.